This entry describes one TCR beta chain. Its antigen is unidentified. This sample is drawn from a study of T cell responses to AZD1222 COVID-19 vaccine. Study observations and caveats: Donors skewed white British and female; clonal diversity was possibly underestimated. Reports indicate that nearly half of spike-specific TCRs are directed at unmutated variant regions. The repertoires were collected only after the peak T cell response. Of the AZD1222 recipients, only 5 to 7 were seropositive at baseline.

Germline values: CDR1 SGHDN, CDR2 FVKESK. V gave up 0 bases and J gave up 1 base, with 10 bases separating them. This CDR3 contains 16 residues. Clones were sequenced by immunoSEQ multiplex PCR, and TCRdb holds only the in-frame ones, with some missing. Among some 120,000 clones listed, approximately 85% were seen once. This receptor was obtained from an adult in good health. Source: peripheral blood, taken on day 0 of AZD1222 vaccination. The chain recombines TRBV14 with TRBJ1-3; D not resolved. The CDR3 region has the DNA TGTGCCAGCAGCCAAGATGCGTCCAGGTCTGGAAACACCATATATTTT. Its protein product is CASSQDASRSGNTIYF. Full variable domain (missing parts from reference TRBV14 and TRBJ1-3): EAGVTQFPSHSVIEKGQTVTLRCDPISGHDNLYWYRRVMGKEIKFLLHFVKESKQDESGMPNNRFLAERTGGTYSTLKVQPAELEDSGVYFCASSQDASRSGNTIYFGEGSWLTVV.